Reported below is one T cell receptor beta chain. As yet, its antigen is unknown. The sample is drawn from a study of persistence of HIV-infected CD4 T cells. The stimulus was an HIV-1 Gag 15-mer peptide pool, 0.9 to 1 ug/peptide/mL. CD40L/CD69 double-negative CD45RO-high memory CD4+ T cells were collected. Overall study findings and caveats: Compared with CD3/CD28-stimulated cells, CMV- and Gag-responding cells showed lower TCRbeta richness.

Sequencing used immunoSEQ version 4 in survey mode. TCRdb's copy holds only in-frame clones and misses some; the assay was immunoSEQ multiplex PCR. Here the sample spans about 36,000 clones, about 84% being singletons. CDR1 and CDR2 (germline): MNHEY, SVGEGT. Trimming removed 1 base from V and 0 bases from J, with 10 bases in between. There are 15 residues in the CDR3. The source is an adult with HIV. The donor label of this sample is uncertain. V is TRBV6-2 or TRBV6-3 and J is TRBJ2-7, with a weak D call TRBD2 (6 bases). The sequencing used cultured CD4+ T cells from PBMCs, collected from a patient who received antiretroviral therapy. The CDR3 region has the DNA TGTGCCAGCAGTTACTTCGGGGGACCCTCCTACGAGCAGTACTTC. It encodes CASSYFGGPSYEQYF.